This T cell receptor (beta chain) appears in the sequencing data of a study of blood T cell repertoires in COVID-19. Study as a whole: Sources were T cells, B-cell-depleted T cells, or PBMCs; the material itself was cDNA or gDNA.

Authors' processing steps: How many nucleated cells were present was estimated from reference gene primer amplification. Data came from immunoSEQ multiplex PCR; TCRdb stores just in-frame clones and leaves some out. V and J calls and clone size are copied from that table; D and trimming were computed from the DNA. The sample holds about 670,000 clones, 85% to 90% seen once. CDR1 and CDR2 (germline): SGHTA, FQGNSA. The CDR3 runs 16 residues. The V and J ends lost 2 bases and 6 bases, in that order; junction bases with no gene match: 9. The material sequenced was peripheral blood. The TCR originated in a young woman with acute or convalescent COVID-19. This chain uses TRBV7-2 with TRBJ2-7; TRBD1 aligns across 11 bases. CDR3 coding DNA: TGTGCCAGCAGCTTAAGGCGGACAGGGGGCGCGGTCGAGCAGTACTTC. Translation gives CASSLRRTGGAVEQYF.